Listed below are T cell receptor beta chains from one sample, sequenced in a study of T cell repertoires in cytomegalovirus infection. TCRdb recomputed calls from the reads with MiXCR, one row per CDR3 protein. The table has more than 500,000 distinct CDR3 sequences, about 17% seen once. Material for sequencing was CD8+ T cells from PBMCs. These receptors were taken from a human donor in good health (CMV status not recorded). Some clones in this sample may be carry-over from other donors' samples. The CDR3 runs from the conserved cysteine through the conserved F or W. The D gene is left open where the match is weak. Not all rows give a size; the values are once, few, many and, for expanded clones, a class.

D gene | CDR3 length | J gene | clone size | V gene | CDR3 protein | CDR3 DNA
TRBD1 | 13 | TRBJ1-6 | few | TRBV27 | CAAGGPTNSPLHF | TGTGCAGCAGGGGGCCCCACCAATTCACCCCTCCACTTT
TRBD1 | 15 | TRBJ1-3 | - | TRBV7-9 | CASSLVTGAGNTIYF | TGTGCCAGCAGCTTGGTGACAGGGGCTGGAAACACCATATATTTT
- | 12 | TRBJ2-7 | - | TRBV2 | CASRRGRGEQYF | TGTGCCAGCAGGAGAGGAAGGGGCGAGCAGTACTTC
- | 14 | TRBJ2-7 | many | TRBV28 | CASSPEGNLYEQYF | TGTGCCAGCAGTCCTGAGGGGAACCTCTACGAGCAGTACTTC
- | 15 | TRBJ2-3 | - | TRBV28 | CASSLGSLLTDTQDF | TGTGCCAGCAGTTTAGGTAGCCTACTCACAGATACGCAGGATTTT
- | 14 | TRBJ1-1 | once | TRBV5-1 | CASSFGGGLTEAFF | TGCGCCAGCAGCTTCGGGGGTGGACTTACTGAAGCTTTCTTT
TRBD1 | 19 | TRBJ1-5 | - | TRBV28 | CASSFLRAGQGYSNQPQHF | TGTGCCAGCAGTTTCCTACGGGCGGGACAGGGATATAGCAATCAGCCCCAGCATTTT
- | 11 | TRBJ1-2 | few | TRBV10-3 | CAISESIDYTF | TGTGCCATCAGTGAGTCGATTGACTACACCTTC
- | 13 | TRBJ1-5 | - | TRBV4-1 | CASSQALSQPQHF | TGCGCCAGCAGCCAAGCCTTGTCTCAGCCCCAGCATTTT
- | 12 | TRBJ1-2 | many | TRBV10-3 | CAISETEHGYTF | TGTGCCATCAGTGAGACAGAGCATGGCTACACCTTC
- | 14 | TRBJ2-3 | few | TRBV5-3 | CASSSYSLPDTQYF | TGTGCCAGCAGCTCTTACTCCCTTCCAGATACGCAGTATTTT
- | 14 | TRBJ1-5 | many | TRBV6-6 | CASRSSLSNQPQHF | TGTGCCAGCCGTTCGAGTTTGAGCAATCAGCCCCAGCATTTT
TRBD1 | 15 | TRBJ1-6 | few | TRBV9 | CASSDTGTDNSPLHF | TGTGCCAGCAGCGATACCGGGACAGATAATTCACCCCTCCACTTT
TRBD1 | 13 | TRBJ1-1 | few | TRBV27 | CASRGQGTTEAFF | TGTGCCAGCAGGGGACAGGGGACCACTGAAGCTTTCTTT
- | 17 | TRBJ1-6 | few | TRBV3-1 | CASSQDGEGLDNSPLHF | TGTGCCAGCAGCCAAGATGGCGAGGGATTGGATAATTCACCCCTCCACTTT
TRBD2 | 16 | TRBJ2-1 | many | TRBV27 | CASSLSAGVPVNEQFF | TGTGCCAGCAGTTTGTCAGCGGGAGTTCCGGTGAATGAGCAGTTCTTC
TRBD2 | 16 | TRBJ2-3 | many | TRBV11-1 | CASSQHQRERTDTQYF | TGTGCCAGCAGCCAGCATCAGCGGGAGCGCACAGATACGCAGTATTTT
- | 15 | TRBJ2-1 | - | TRBV9 | CASSVGQDYYNEQFF | TGTGCCAGCAGCGTAGGGCAGGACTACTACAATGAGCAGTTCTTC
TRBD2 | 13 | TRBJ2-2 | few | TRBV2 | CASTDGGTGELFF | TGTGCCAGCACTGACGGGGGGACCGGGGAGCTGTTTTTT
TRBD2 | 15 | TRBJ2-2 | - | TRBV27 | CASSLRGRAAGELFF | TGTGCCAGCAGTTTGCGCGGGAGGGCCGCCGGGGAGCTGTTTTTT
TRBD1 | 16 | TRBJ1-5 | - | TRBV4-2 | CASSQEEGQLNQPQHF | TGTGCCAGCAGCCAAGAAGAGGGACAGCTCAATCAGCCCCAGCATTTT
- | 13 | TRBJ1-2 | few | TRBV28 | CASSSPGVGGYTF | TGTGCCAGCAGTTCCCCGGGTGTTGGTGGCTACACCTTC
- | 15 | TRBJ1-1 | few | TRBV10-3 | CAISESGGYNTEAFF | TGTGCCATCAGTGAGTCTGGCGGCTACAACACTGAAGCTTTCTTT
- | 14 | TRBJ2-7 | - | TRBV19 | CASSPRSGVHEQYF | TGTGCCAGTAGTCCCCGGTCAGGGGTCCACGAGCAGTACTTC
TRBD1 | 19 | TRBJ2-3 | once | TRBV29-1 | CSVGGTGTGREVWADTQYF | TGCAGCGTCGGAGGAACCGGGACAGGGAGGGAGGTCTGGGCAGATACGCAGTATTTT
TRBD2 | 17 | TRBJ2-2 | - | TRBV7-9 | CASSPRLAGRNTGELFF | TGTGCCAGCAGCCCTCGTTTAGCGGGACGAAACACCGGGGAGCTGTTTTTT
- | 15 | TRBJ1-2 | few | TRBV20-1 | CSARDRRGGRYGYTF | TGCAGTGCTAGAGATAGGCGAGGGGGAAGGTATGGCTACACCTTC
- | 13 | TRBJ1-5 | - | TRBV5-6 | CASVSYGNQPQHF | TGTGCCAGCGTCTCGTACGGCAATCAGCCCCAGCATTTT
TRBD2 | 14 | TRBJ2-3 | many | TRBV28 | CASSPRLATDTQYF | TGTGCCAGCAGTCCGAGACTAGCGACAGATACGCAGTATTTT
TRBD1 | 15 | TRBJ2-1 | - | TRBV2 | CASSEDRALRAEQFF | TGTGCCAGCAGTGAGGACAGGGCGCTTCGAGCTGAGCAGTTCTTC
- | 15 | TRBJ1-6 | many | TRBV6-4 | CASSDLGFGSSPLHF | TGTGCCAGCAGTGACCTTGGATTCGGGAGCTCACCCCTCCACTTT
- | 13 | TRBJ1-1 | many | TRBV28 | CASSSWTVSEAFF | TGTGCCAGCAGTTCTTGGACGGTGTCGGAAGCTTTCTTT
- | 15 | TRBJ1-1 | - | TRBV4-1 | CASSKGRPSNTEAFF | TGCGCCAGCAGCAAAGGAAGGCCGTCGAACACTGAAGCTTTCTTT
- | 15 | TRBJ1-1 | - | TRBV27 | CASRGTVTGGTEAFF | TGTGCCAGCAGGGGAACAGTAACCGGGGGGACTGAAGCTTTCTTT
- | 15 | TRBJ1-2 | few | TRBV27 | CASSPLPGEAYGYTF | TGTGCCAGCAGTCCATTACCAGGGGAGGCCTATGGCTACACCTTC
- | 14 | TRBJ2-1 | - | TRBV9 | CASSPPLRVNEQFF | TGTGCCAGCAGCCCTCCGCTCAGGGTCAATGAGCAGTTCTTC
TRBD1 | 13 | TRBJ2-7 | - | TRBV29-1 | CSVATGNAYEQYF | TGCAGCGTTGCGACAGGGAATGCCTACGAGCAGTACTTC
- | 14 | TRBJ2-3 | many | TRBV7-8 | CASSLEEFTDTQYF | TGTGCCAGCAGCTTAGAAGAATTTACAGATACGCAGTATTTT
TRBD1 | 17 | TRBJ1-6 | many | TRBV11-2 | CASSLDRRGTGNSPLHF | TGTGCCAGCAGCTTAGATCGAAGAGGGACAGGAAACTCACCCCTCCACTTT
TRBD2 | 17 | TRBJ2-5 | - | TRBV3-1 | CASSRGSGGPTRETQYF | TGTGCCAGCAGCCGGGGTAGCGGGGGACCAACGAGGGAGACCCAGTACTTC
TRBD2 | 15 | TRBJ2-7 | - | TRBV19 | CASSILAGNSYEQYF | TGTGCCAGTAGTATACTAGCGGGAAACTCCTACGAGCAGTACTTC
- | 17 | TRBJ1-4 | few | TRBV12-5 | CASGLVLRAEAHEKLFF | TGTGCTAGTGGTTTGGTACTTCGGGCAGAGGCACATGAAAAACTGTTTTTT
TRBD1 | 16 | TRBJ2-3 | - | TRBV10-3 | CAIREPGTGVKDTQYF | TGTGCCATCAGGGAGCCCGGGACAGGGGTGAAAGATACGCAGTATTTT
TRBD1 | 19 | TRBJ2-2 | few | TRBV6-5 | CASSYLPPDRDTNTGELFF | TGTGCCAGCAGTTACCTCCCACCTGACAGGGACACGAACACCGGGGAGCTGTTTTTT
TRBD2 | 16 | TRBJ2-5 | - | TRBV11-3 | CASSSTSSGSKETQYF | TGTGCCAGCAGTTCGACCTCTAGCGGGAGTAAAGAGACCCAGTACTTC